What follows are 12 T cell receptor beta chains derived from one specimen sequenced in a study of OX40 agonist ivuxolimab in advanced cancers. The table came from immunoSEQ multiplex PCR; TCRdb's copy has only in-frame clones and leaves some out. This sample has some 15,000 clones; about four fifths occur once, and the top ten carry under 35%. Sequenced here: CD4+ or CD8+ T cells sorted from blood, sampled in a trial of the OX40 agonist ivuxolimab. The receptors shown here come from an adult with an advanced solid tumor such as melanoma, head and neck, liver or kidney cancer.

This sequence joins TRBV6-5 and TRBJ2-7; 8 nucleotides match TRBD1. Germline loops: CDR1 MNHEY, CDR2 SVGAGI. Losses at the gene ends were 6 bases for V and 0 bases for J; bases not matched to a gene: 7. CDR3 length: 15 residues. This chain's CDR3 is CASSYGTGGSYEQYF. The DNA of the CDR3 is TGTGCCAGCAGCTACGGGACAGGAGGCTCCTACGAGCAGTACTTC.

This clone has a handful of counts. V and J are TRBV7-6 and TRBJ2-1; 7 bases agree with TRBD1. CDR1 and CDR2 from the germline V gene are SGHVS and FNYEAQ. This CDR3 is built from 16 residues. J lost 2 bases, V lost 5 bases, and 9 bases had no gene match. The CDR3: CASSPYTGTAYNEQFF. DNA for the CDR3: TGTGCCAGCAGCCCCTACACCGGGACAGCCTACAATGAGCAGTTCTTC.

The rearrangement joins TRBV27 to TRBJ2-7; TRBD2 aligns across 9 bases. This CDR3 region has 16 residues. Losses at the gene ends were 2 bases for V and 4 bases for J; bases not matched to a gene: 9. CDR1 and CDR2 from the germline V gene are MNHEY and SMNVEV (reference sequence). CDR3 nucleotides: TGTGCCAGCAGTTTAGCCCCGGGGCTAGCGGGATACGAGCAGTACTTC. Protein: CASSLAPGLAGYEQYF.

The rearrangement links TRBV5-6 to TRBJ2-1, with 7 bases identical to TRBD2. The CDR3 is 17 amino acids. The V gene's germline CDR1 is SGHDT and CDR2 YYEEEE. The ends lost 0 bases at V and 10 bases at J; junction bases unmatched: 16. The CDR3 DNA is TGTGCCAGCAGCTTGGTGGGGGAGGGCCTAAAGTTCGTCGAGCAGTTCTTC. Translated, it gives CASSLVGEGLKFVEQFF.

The CDR3 loop is CASSFRGSYEQYF. The CDR3 DNA sequence: TGTGCCAGCAGCTTCAGGGGATCCTACGAGCAGTACTTC. The chain is built from TRBV5-6 and TRBJ2-7; D may be TRBD1 (6 bases). CDR3 length equals 13 residues. V gave up 2 bases and J gave up 1 base, with 7 bases separating them. The germline gives CDR1 SGHDT, CDR2 YYEEEE.

The chain combines TRBV27 with TRBJ2-7; possibly TRBD2 for D (7 bases). In germline, CDR1 is MNHEY, CDR2 SMNVEV (reference sequence). V was shortened by 7 bases and J by 0 bases, with 10 bases between the two germline ends. The CDR3 extends over 13 amino acids. Written as DNA, the CDR3 is TGTGCCAGCACGGGGGGCAGCTCCTACGAGCAGTACTTC. Its protein product is CASTGGSSYEQYF.

Only one count was recorded for this clone. The gene calls are TRBV15 and TRBJ1-1, with D possibly TRBD1 on 6 matching bases. Trimming left V 5 bases short and J 5 bases short, with 21 bases between. In germline, CDR1 is LNHNV, CDR2 YYDKDF (reference sequence). The CDR3 has 16 amino acids. As DNA, the CDR3 is TGTGCCACCAGCGAGGACAGACAGAGGATTAGGACTGAAGCTTTCTTT. Its protein product is CATSEDRQRIRTEAFF.

The chain combines TRBV1 with TRBJ2-4; the listed D gene, TRBD2, was not tested against the DNA. TRBV1 is a documented pseudogene. The CDR3 is 19 residues long. This CDR3 reads CTSSQLPGLAELAKNIQYF. The DNA of the CDR3 is TGCACCAGCAGCCAACTCCCGGGACTAGCGGAACTAGCCAAAAACATTCAGTACTTC.

The chain uses TRBV27 and TRBJ2-1, with D hard to call. CDR1 is MNHEY and CDR2 is SMNVEV in the germline V gene (reference sequence). This CDR3 spans 13 amino acids. V was clipped by 3 bases and J by 4 bases, with 7 bases between them. This chain's CDR3 is CASSFRGYNEQFF. CDR3 in DNA: TGTGCCAGCAGTTTCCGAGGATACAATGAGCAGTTCTTC.

This chain connects TRBV28 to TRBJ1-2; TRBD1 aligns across 8 bases. Germline-derived CDR1 and CDR2 are MDHEN and SYDVKM. The CDR3 is 19 amino acids. Trimming took 3 bases from V and 2 from J; bases not matched to a gene: 17. CDR3 nucleotides: TGTGCCAGCAGTTTTTATCCCGCAACAGGGGGGTTGGGGAACTATGGCTACACCTTC. Residues: CASSFYPATGGLGNYGYTF.

The rearrangement links TRBV4-2 to TRBJ2-3; TRBD2 agrees at 11 bases. Unmatched junction bases numbered 4, after V lost 2 bases and J lost 6 bases. This CDR3 is 15 amino acids long. The germline V gene encodes CDR1 LGHNA and CDR2 YNFKEQ. CDR3: CASSQSIAGGDTQYF. CDR3 coding DNA: TGTGCCAGCAGCCAATCCATAGCGGGAGGGGATACGCAGTATTTT.

The count of this clone is one. The genes are TRBV6-4 and TRBJ1-1; no clear D gene. The V end was cut by 6 bases, the J end by 1 base, with 12 bases between. Germline CDR1 MRHNA, CDR2 SNTAGT. This CDR3 has 14 residues. The CDR3 region has the DNA TGTGCCAGCAGATTAAGTGGATCGAACACTGAAGCTTTCTTT. Its protein product is CASRLSGSNTEAFF.